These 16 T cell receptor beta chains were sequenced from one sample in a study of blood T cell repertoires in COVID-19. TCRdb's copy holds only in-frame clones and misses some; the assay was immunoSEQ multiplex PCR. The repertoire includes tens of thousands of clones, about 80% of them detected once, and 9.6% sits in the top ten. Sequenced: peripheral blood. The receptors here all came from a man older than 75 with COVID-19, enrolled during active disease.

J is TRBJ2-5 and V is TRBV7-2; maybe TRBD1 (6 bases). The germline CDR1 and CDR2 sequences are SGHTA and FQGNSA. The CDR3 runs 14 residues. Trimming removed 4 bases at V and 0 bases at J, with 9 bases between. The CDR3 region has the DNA TGTGCCAGCAGCTCCGCAGGGGACCAAGAGACCCAGTACTTC. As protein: CASSSAGDQETQYF.

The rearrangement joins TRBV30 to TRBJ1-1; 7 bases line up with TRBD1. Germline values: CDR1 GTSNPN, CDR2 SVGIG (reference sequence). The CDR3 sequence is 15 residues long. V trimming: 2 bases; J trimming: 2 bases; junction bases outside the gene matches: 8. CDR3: CAWSPPTGFNTEAFF. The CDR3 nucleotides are TGTGCCTGGAGTCCCCCGACAGGGTTCAACACTGAAGCTTTCTTT.

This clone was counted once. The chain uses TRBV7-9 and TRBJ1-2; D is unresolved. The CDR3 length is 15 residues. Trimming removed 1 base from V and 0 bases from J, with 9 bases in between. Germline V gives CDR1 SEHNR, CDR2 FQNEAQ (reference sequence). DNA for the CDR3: TGTGCCAGCAGCTTAGGGCAGTCCCCTAACTATGGCTACACCTTC. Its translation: CASSLGQSPNYGYTF.

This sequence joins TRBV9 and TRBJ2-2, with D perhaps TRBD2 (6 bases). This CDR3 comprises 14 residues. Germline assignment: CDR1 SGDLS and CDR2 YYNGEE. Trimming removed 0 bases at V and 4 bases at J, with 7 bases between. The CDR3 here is CASSVGDFTGELFF. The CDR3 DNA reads TGTGCCAGCAGCGTAGGGGACTTCACCGGGGAGCTGTTTTTT. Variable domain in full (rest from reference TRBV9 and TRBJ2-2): DSGVTQTPKHLITATGQRVTLRCSPRSGDLSVYWYQQSLDQGLQFLIQYYNGEERAKGNILERFSAQQFPDLHSELNLSSLELGDSALYFCASSVGDFTGELFFGEGSRLTVL.

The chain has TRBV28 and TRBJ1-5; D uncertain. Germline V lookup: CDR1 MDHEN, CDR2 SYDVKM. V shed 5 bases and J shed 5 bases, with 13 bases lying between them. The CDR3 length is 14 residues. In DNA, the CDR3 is TGTGCCAGCAGTCCCTCGTATGGAGATCAGCCCCAGCATTTT. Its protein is CASSPSYGDQPQHF.

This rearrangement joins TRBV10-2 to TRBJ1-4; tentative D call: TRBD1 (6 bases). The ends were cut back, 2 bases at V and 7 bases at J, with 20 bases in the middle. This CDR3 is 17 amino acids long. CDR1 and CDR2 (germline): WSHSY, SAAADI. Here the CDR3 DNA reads TGCGCCAGCAGTGAGATGCGCAGGGGTTTAGGGACTGAAAAACTGTTTTTT. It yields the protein CASSEMRRGLGTEKLFF.

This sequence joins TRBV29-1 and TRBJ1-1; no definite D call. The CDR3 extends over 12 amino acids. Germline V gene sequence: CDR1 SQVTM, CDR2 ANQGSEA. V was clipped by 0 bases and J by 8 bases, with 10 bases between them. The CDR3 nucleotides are TGCAGCGTTGAAGATGCAGGTTCCGAAGCTTTCTTT. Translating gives CSVEDAGSEAFF.

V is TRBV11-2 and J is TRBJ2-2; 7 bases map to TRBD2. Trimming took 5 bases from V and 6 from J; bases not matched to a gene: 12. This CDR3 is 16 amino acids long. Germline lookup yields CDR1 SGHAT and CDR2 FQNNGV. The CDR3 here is CASSPRRTSGPGELFF. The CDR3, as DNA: TGTGCCAGCAGCCCGCGGCGGACTAGTGGTCCCGGGGAGCTGTTTTTT.

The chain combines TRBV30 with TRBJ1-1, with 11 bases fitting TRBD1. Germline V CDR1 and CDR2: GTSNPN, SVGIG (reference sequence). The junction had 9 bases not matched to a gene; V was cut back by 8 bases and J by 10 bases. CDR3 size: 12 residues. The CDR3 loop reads CARTGGGSGAFF. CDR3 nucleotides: TGTGCCCGGACAGGGGGCGGCTCCGGAGCTTTCTTT.

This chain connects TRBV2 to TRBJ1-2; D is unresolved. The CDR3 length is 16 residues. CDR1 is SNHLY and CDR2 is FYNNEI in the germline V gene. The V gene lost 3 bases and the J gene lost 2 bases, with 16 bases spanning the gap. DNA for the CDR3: TGTGCCAGCAGTGAGCAGAGGGATGCGTCGAACTATGGCTACACCTTC. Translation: CASSEQRDASNYGYTF.

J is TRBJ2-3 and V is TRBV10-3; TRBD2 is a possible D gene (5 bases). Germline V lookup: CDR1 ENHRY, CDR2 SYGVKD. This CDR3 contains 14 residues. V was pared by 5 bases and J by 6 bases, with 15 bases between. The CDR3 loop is CAISTSPPDDTQYF. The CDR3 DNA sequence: TGTGCCATCAGTACTAGTCCCCCGGATGATACGCAGTATTTT.

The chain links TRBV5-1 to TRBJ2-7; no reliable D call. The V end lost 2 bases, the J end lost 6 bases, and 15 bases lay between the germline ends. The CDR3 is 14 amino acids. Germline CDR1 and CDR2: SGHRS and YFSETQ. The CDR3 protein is CASSLPAAYGEQYF. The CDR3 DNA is TGCGCCAGCAGCTTACCGGCGGCCTACGGCGAGCAGTACTTC. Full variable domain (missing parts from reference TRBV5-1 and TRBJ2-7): KAGVTQTPRYLIKTRGQQVTLSCSPISGHRSVSWYQQTPGQGLQFLFEYFSETQRNKGNFPGRFSGRQFSNSRSEMNVSTLELGDSALYLCASSLPAAYGEQYFGPGTRLTVT.

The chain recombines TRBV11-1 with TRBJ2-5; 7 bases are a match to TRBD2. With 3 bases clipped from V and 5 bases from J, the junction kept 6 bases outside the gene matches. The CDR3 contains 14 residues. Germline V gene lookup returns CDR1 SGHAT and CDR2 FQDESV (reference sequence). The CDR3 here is CASSFPSGGETQYF. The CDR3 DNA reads TGTGCCAGCAGCTTTCCTAGCGGAGGGGAGACCCAGTACTTC. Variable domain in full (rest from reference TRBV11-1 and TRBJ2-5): EAEVAQSPRYKITEKSQAVAFWCDPISGHATLYWYRQILGQGPELLVQFQDESVVDDSQLPKDRFSAERLKGVDSTLKIQPAELGDSAMYLCASSFPSGGETQYFGPGTRLLVL.

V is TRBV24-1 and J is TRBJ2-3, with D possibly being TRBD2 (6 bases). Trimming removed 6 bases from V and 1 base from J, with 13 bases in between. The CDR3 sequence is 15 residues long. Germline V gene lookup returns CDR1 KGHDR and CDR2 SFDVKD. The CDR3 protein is CATSSGFLGTDTQYF. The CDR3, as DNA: TGTGCCACCAGTAGCGGGTTCCTCGGCACAGATACGCAGTATTTT.

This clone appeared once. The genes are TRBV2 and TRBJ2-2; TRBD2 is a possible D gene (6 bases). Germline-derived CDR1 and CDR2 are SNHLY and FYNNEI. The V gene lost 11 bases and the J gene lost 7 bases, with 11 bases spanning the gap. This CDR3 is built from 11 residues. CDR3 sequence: CAGRGYGELFF. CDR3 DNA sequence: TGTGCCGGGCGGGGTTACGGGGAGCTGTTTTTT.

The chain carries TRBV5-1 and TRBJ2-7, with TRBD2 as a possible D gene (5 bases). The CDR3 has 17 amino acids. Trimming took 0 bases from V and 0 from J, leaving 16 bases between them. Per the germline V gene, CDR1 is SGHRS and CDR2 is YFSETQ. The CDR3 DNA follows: TGCGCCAGCAGCTTGGCGGGGAAGGGCTTTAGCTCCTACGAGCAGTACTTC. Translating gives CASSLAGKGFSSYEQYF.